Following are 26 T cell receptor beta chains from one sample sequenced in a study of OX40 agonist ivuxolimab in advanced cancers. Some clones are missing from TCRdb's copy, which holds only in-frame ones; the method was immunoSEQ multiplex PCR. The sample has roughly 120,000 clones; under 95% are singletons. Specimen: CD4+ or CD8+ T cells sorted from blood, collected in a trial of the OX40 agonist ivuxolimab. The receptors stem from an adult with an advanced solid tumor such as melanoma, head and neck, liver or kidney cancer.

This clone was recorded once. This CDR3 reads CASSPGLHTGELFF. CDR3 bases: TGTGCCAGCAGCCCGGGACTTCACACCGGGGAGCTGTTTTTT. The chain joins TRBV12-1 to TRBJ2-2; the table names TRBD2, a call not compared with the DNA. TRBV12-1 is deemed a pseudogene. CDR3 size: 14 residues.

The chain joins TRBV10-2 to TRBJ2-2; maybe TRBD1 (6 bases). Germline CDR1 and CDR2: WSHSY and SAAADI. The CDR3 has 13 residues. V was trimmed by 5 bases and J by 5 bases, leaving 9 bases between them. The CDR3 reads CASSNQGTGELFF. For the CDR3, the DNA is TGCGCCAGCAGTAATCAGGGGACCGGGGAGCTGTTTTTT.

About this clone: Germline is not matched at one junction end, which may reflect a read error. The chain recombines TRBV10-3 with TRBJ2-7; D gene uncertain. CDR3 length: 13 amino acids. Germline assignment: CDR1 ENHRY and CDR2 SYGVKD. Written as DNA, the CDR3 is TGTGCCATCAGTGATTGGAGCATCTACGAAGGCGACTTC. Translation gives CAISDWSIYEGDF.

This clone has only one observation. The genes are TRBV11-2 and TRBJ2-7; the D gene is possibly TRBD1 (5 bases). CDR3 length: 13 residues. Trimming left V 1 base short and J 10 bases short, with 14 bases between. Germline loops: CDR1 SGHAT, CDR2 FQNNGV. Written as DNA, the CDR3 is TGTGCCAGCAGCTTAGTTCCCCCGACAGAACAGTACTTC. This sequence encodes CASSLVPPTEQYF.

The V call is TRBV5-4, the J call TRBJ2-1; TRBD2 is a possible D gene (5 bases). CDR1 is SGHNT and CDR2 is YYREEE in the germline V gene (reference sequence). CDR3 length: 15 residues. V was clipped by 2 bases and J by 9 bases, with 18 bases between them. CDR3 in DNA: TGTGCCAGCAGCTTTGATCTAGCCTTTAGCAGTGAGCAGTTCTTC. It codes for CASSFDLAFSSEQFF.

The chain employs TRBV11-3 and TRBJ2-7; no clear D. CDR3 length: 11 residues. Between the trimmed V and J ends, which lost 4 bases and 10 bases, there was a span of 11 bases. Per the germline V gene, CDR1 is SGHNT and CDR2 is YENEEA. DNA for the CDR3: TGTGCCAGCAGCTACTCCGGTGAACAGTACTTC. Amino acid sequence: CASSYSGEQYF.

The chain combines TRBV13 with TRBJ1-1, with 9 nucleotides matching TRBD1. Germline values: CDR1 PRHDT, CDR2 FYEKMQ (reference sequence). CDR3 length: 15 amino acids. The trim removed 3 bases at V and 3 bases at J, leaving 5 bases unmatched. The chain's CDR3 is CASSLTGGGDTEAFF. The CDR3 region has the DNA TGTGCCAGCAGCTTGACAGGGGGTGGGGACACTGAAGCTTTCTTT.

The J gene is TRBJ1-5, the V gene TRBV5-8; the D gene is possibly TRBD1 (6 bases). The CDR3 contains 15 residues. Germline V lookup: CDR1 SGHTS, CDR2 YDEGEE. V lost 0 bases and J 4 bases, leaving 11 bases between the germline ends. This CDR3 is CASSLGQVTNQPQHF. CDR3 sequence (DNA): TGTGCCAGCAGCTTGGGACAGGTTACTAATCAGCCCCAGCATTTT.

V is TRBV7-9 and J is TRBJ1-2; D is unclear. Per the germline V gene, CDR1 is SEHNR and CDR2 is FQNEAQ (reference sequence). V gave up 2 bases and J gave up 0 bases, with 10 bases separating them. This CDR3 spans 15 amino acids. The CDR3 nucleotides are TGTGCCAGCAGCTTAATGAGGGCCACTAACTATGGCTACACCTTC. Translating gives CASSLMRATNYGYTF.

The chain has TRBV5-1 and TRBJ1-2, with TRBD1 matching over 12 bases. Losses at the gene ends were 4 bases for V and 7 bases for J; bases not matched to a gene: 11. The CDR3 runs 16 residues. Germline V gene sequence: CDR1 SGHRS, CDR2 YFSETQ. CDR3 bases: TGCGCCAGCAGCCTGGGACAGGGGGCGCAGTCTGGTGGCTACACCTTC. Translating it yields CASSLGQGAQSGGYTF. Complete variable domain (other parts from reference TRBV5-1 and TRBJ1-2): KAGVTQTPRYLIKTRGQQVTLSCSPISGHRSVSWYQQTPGQGLQFLFEYFSETQRNKGNFPGRFSGRQFSNSRSEMNVSTLELGDSALYLCASSLGQGAQSGGYTFGSGTRLTVV.

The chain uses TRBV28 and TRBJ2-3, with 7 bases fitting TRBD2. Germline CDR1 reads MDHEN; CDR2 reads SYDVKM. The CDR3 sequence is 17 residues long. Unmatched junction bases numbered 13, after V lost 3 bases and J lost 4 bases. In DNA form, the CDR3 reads TGTGCCAGCAGTTTTGGGATTCGCGGGAGATGGGCAGATACGCAGTATTTT. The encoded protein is CASSFGIRGRWADTQYF.

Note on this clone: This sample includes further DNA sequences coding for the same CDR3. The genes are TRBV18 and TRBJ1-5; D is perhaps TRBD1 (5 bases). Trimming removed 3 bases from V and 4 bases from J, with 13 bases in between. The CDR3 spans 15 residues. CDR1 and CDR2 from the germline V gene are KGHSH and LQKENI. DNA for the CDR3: TGTGCCAGCTCACCCGGGACGGGGCCAAATCAGCCCCAGCATTTT. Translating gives CASSPGTGPNQPQHF.

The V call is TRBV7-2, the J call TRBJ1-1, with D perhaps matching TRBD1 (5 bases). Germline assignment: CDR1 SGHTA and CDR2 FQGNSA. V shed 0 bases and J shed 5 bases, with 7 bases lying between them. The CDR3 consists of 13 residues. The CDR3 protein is CASSLAQVTEAFF. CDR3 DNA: TGTGCCAGCAGCTTAGCACAGGTAACTGAAGCTTTCTTT.

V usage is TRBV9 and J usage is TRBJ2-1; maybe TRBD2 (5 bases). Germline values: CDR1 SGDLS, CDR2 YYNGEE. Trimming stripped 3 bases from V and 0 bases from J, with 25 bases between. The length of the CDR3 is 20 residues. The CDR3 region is CASSATLGLTAAGSYNEQFF. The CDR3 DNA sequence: TGTGCCAGCAGCGCCACCCTGGGCCTTACAGCGGCTGGCTCCTACAATGAGCAGTTCTTC.

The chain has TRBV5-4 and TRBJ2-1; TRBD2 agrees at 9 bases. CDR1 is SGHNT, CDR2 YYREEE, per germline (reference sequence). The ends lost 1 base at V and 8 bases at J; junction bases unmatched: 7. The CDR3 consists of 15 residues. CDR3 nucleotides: TGTGCCAGCAGCTTGCCTAGCGGGACGTTAGATGAGCAGTTCTTC. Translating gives CASSLPSGTLDEQFF. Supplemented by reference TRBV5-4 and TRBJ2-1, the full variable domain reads ETGVTQSPTHLIKTRGQQVTLRCSSQSGHNTVSWYQQALGQGPQFIFQYYREEENGRGNFPPRFSGLQFPNYSSELNVNALELDDSALYLCASSLPSGTLDEQFFGPGTRLTVL.

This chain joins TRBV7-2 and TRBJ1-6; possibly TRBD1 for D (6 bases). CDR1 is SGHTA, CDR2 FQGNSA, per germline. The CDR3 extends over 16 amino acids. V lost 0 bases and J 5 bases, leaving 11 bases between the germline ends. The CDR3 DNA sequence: TGTGCCAGCAGCTTAGCGACGACAGGCAATAATTCACCCCTCCACTTT. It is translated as CASSLATTGNNSPLHF.

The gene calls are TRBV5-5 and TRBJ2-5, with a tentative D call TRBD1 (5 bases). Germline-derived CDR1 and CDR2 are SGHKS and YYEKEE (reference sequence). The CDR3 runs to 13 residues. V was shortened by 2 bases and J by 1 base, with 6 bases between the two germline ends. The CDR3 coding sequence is TGTGCCAGCAGCTTACAGGTCCAAGAGACCCAGTACTTC. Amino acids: CASSLQVQETQYF.

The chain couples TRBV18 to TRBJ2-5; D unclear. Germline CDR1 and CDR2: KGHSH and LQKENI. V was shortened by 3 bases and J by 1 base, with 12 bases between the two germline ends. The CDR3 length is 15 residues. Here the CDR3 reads CASSPQSNPQETQYF. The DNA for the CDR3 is TGTGCCAGCTCACCTCAATCGAACCCCCAAGAGACCCAGTACTTC.

This CDR3 is CASSKGGTEKLFF. The CDR3 DNA reads as TGTGCCAGTAGTAAAGGGGGGACTGAAAAACTGTTTTTT. The rearrangement uses TRBV19 and TRBJ1-4; D might be TRBD1 (6 bases). The V end was cut by 4 bases, the J end by 7 bases, with 10 bases between. The CDR3 loop spans 13 amino acids. CDR1 is LNHDA and CDR2 is SQIVND in the germline V gene (reference sequence).

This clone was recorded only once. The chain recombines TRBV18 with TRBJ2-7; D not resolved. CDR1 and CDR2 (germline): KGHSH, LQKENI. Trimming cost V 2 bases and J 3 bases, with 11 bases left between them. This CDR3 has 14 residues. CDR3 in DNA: TGTGCCAGCTCACCAGATACAGCCATCTACGAGCAGTACTTC. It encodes CASSPDTAIYEQYF.

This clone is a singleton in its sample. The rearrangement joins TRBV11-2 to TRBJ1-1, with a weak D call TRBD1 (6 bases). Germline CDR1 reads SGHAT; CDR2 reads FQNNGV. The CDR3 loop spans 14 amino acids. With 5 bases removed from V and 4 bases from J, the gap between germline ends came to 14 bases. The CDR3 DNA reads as TGTGCCAGCAGCCTGGGACACAAAATCACTGAAGCTTTCTTT. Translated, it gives CASSLGHKITEAFF.

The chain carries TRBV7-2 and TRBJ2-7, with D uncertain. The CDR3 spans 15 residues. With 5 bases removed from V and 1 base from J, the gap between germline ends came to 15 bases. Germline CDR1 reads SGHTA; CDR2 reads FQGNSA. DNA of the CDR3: TGTGCCAGCAGCCCAGTAGTGGCGCGATCCTACGAGCAGTACTTC. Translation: CASSPVVARSYEQYF.

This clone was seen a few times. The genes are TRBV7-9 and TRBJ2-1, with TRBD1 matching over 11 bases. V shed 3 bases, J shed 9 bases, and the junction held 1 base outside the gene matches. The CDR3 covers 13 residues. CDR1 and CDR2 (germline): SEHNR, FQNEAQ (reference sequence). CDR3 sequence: CASSLGTGGEQFF. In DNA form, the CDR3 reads TGTGCCAGCAGCTTGGGGACAGGGGGTGAGCAGTTCTTC.

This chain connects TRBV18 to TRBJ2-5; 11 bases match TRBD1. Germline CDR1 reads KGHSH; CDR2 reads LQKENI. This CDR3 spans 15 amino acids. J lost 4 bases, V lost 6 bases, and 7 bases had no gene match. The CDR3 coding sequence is TGTGCCAGCTCGTCCGGGACAGGGGGGATAGAGACCCAGTACTTC. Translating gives CASSSGTGGIETQYF.

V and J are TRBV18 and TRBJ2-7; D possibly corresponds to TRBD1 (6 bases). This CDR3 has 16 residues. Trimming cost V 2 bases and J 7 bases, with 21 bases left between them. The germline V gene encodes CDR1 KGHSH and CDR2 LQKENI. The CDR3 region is CASSPLRDTGLGEQYF. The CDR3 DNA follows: TGTGCCAGCTCACCATTAAGGGACACGGGGTTGGGGGAGCAGTACTTC. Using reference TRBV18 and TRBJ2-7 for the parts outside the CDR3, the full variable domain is NAGVMQNPRHLVRRRGQEARLRCSPMKGHSHVYWYRQLPEEGLKFMVYLQKENIIDESGMPKERFSAEFPKEGPSILRIQQVVRGDSAAYFCASSPLRDTGLGEQYFGPGTRLTVT.

The CDR3 DNA follows: TGTGCCAGCAGCTTAGAGTACAGGAATGGCTACACCTTC. Protein product: CASSLEYRNGYTF. The J gene is TRBJ1-2, the V gene TRBV7-8, with D tentatively TRBD1 (5 bases). Trimming removed 1 base from V and 6 bases from J, with 9 bases in between. CDR3 length equals 13 residues. The germline V gene encodes CDR1 SGHVS and CDR2 FQNEAQ.